This is a list of T cell receptor beta chains from one sample in a study of blood T cell repertoires in COVID-19. Sequencing used immunoSEQ multiplex PCR; TCRdb keeps in-frame clones, though not all of them. The top ten hold 2.5% of the sample, which has 70,000 or so clones, 80% to 85% seen once. The sequencing input was peripheral blood. The receptors here all came from a man older than 75 with active or convalescent COVID-19. CDR3s include the opening cysteine and the closing phenylalanine or tryptophan. D genes are given only for firm matches. A clone size is listed for some rows: how often the clone was seen (once, few, many), or a class if it is expanded.

NA,TRBV5-4,few,TRBJ1-3,TGTGCCAGCAGCTACCAAAAAGCCGGAAACACCATATATTTT,CASSYQKAGNTIYF
NA,TRBV7-2,few,TRBJ1-3,TGTGCCAGCAGCCCGGCAGGGAACTCTGGAAACACCATATATTTT,CASSPAGNSGNTIYF
NA,TRBV5-1,NA,TRBJ2-7,TGCGCCAGCAGCTCGGACGGGAACTACGAGCAGTACTTC,CASSSDGNYEQYF
TRBD2,TRBV7-9,NA,TRBJ2-1,TGTGCCAGCAGCTGGACCGGGACTAAGTCCTACAATGAGCAGTTCTTC,CASSWTGTKSYNEQFF
NA,TRBV13,NA,TRBJ1-2,TGTGCCAGCAGCCCAAAGACACCGAACTATGGCTACACCTTC,CASSPKTPNYGYTF
NA,TRBV5-1,NA,TRBJ1-3,TGCGCCAGCAGCTTGGCCCCGCAGGGGTTCTCTGGAAACACCATATATTTT,CASSLAPQGFSGNTIYF
NA,TRBV6-1,NA,TRBJ1-2,TGTGCCAGCAGTGAAGACCCAGGCTCGAGTGGCTACACCTTC,CASSEDPGSSGYTF
NA,TRBV2,NA,TRBJ1-5,TGTGCCAGCAGTGATGGGGGCAGGCTTCAGCCCCAGCATTTT,CASSDGGRLQPQHF
TRBD2,TRBV7-8,NA,TRBJ2-1,TGTGCCAGCAGCTCGACTCCGGGACTAGCTCTAGAAGAGCAGTTCTTC,CASSSTPGLALEEQFF
TRBD2,TRBV6-4,NA,TRBJ2-1,TGTGCCAGTCGACTAGCGGGAACGGACCAGTTCTTC,CASRLAGTDQFF
NA,TRBV20-1,few,TRBJ1-1,TGCAGTGCTTACCGGGATGAAGCTTTCTTT,CSAYRDEAFF
NA,TRBV3-1/TRBV3-2,NA,TRBJ1-5,TGTGCCAGCAGCCAAGCCCCAAATAGCAATCAGCCCCAGCATTTT,CASSQAPNSNQPQHF
NA,TRBV4-1,NA,TRBJ2-7,TGCGCCAGCAGCCAAGAATACCAGGTGTCGGTCGAGCAGTACTTC,CASSQEYQVSVEQYF
TRBD1,TRBV6-2/TRBV6-3,NA,TRBJ2-7,TGTGCCAGCAGTTCTCTCAGGGGGTGGTACGAGCAGTACTTC,CASSSLRGWYEQYF
TRBD1,TRBV10-2,NA,TRBJ1-6,TGCGCCAGCAGGGAAAGTACAGGGGGCATGTCACCCCTCCACTTT,CASRESTGGMSPLHF
NA,TRBV15,NA,TRBJ1-5,TGTGCCACCAGCAGAGATCTCTTTGATAGATATCAGCCCCAGCATTTT,CATSRDLFDRYQPQHF
NA,TRBV6-5,NA,TRBJ1-5,TGTGCCAGCAGCTCCGGACAGAGGGGCAGTCAGCCCCAGCATTTT,CASSSGQRGSQPQHF
TRBD2,TRBV11-3,NA,TRBJ2-3,TGTGCCAGCAGCTTCCCCCTGGCGCTAGCGGGACTGTCAGATACGCAGTATTTT,CASSFPLALAGLSDTQYF
TRBD1,TRBV5-6,once,TRBJ2-7,TGTGCCAGCAGCTCCAACGGACAGGGCCACTACGAGCAGTACTTC,CASSSNGQGHYEQYF
NA,TRBV5-1,NA,TRBJ2-1,TGCGCCAGCAGCTCGTCAGGGTACAGGGCCAATGAGCAGTTCTTC,CASSSSGYRANEQFF
TRBD1,TRBV5-1,few,TRBJ1-2,TGCGCCAGCCGACAGGGGGTCTTAAACTATGGCTACACCTTC,CASRQGVLNYGYTF
TRBD1,TRBV28,NA,TRBJ1-1,TGTGCCAGCAGCCAGGGGGACAGGGGGGGAGAAGCTTTCTTT,CASSQGDRGGEAFF
NA,TRBV5-1,NA,TRBJ2-3,TGCGCCAGCAGCTCGAGCACAGATACGCAGTATTTT,CASSSSTDTQYF
NA,TRBV5-1,NA,TRBJ1-3,TGCGCCAGCAGCTTGGATGGAGCGGGCGGAAACACCATATATTTT,CASSLDGAGGNTIYF
TRBD1,TRBV11-1,NA,TRBJ2-7,TGTGCCAGCAGCTCAATACCGAACAGGGGCACCGCCGAGCAGTACTTC,CASSSIPNRGTAEQYF
NA,TRBV5-6,NA,TRBJ1-5,TGTGCCAGCAGCTTGGGTTCAGGTAGCAATCAGCCCCAGCATTTT,CASSLGSGSNQPQHF
NA,TRBV7-9,NA,TRBJ2-3,TGTGCCAGCAGCTTAACGGACTTTCGCGCAGATACGCAGTATTTT,CASSLTDFRADTQYF